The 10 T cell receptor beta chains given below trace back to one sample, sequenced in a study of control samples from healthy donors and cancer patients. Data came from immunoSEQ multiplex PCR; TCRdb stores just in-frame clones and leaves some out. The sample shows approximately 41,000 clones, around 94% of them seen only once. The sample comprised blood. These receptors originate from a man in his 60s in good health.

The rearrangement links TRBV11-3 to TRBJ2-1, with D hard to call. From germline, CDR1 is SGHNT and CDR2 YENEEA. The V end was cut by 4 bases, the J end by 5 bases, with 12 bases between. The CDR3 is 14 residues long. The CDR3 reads CASSSGGTHNEQFF. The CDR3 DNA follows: TGTGCCAGCAGCTCCGGCGGTACCCACAATGAGCAGTTCTTC.

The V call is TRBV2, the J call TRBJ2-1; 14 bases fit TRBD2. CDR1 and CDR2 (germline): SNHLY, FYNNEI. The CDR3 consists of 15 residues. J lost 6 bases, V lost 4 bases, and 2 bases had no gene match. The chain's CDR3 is CASSVGTSGGNEQFF. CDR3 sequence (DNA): TGTGCCAGCAGTGTCGGGACTAGCGGGGGCAATGAGCAGTTCTTC.

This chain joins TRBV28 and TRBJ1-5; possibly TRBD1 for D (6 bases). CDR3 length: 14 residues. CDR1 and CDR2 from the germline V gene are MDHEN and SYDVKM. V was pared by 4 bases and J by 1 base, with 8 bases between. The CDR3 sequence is CASSSGQSNQPQHF. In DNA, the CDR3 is TGTGCCAGCAGTTCAGGACAGAGCAATCAGCCCCAGCATTTT. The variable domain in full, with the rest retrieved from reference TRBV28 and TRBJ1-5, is DVKVTQSSRYLVKRTGEKVFLECVQDMDHENMFWYRQDPGLGLRLIYFSYDVKMKEKGDIPEGYSVSREKKERFSLILESASTNQTSMYLCASSSGQSNQPQHFGDGTRLSIL.

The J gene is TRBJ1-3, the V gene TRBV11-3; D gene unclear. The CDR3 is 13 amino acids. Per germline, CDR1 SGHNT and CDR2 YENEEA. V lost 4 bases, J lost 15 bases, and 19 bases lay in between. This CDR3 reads CASSWVTLKRQYF. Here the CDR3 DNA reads TGTGCCAGCAGCTGGGTAACACTTAAACGACAATATTTT.

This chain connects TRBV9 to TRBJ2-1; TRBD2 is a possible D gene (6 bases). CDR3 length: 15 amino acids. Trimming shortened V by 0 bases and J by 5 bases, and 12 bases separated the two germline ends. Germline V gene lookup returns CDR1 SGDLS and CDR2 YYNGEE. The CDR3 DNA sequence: TGTGCCAGCAGCGTAGCGGGAGAGATAAACAATGAGCAGTTCTTC. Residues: CASSVAGEINNEQFF.

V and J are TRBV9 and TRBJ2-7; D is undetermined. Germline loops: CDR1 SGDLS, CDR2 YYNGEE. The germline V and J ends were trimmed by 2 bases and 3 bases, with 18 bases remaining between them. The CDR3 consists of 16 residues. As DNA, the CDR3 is TGTGCCAGCAGCGTCGAACCTGCGACAAAGGACTACGAGCAGTACTTC. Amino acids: CASSVEPATKDYEQYF.

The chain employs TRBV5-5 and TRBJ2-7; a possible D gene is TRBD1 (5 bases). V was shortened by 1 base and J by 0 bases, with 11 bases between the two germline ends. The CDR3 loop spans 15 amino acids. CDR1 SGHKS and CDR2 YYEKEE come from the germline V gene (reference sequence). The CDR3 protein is CASSLFVDTSYEQYF. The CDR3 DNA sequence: TGTGCCAGCAGCTTGTTTGTGGACACCTCCTACGAGCAGTACTTC. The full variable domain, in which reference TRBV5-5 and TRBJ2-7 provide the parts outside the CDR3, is DAGVTQSPTHLIKTRGQQVTLRCSPISGHKSVSWYQQVLGQGPQFIFQYYEKEERGRGNFPDRFSARQFPNYSSELNVNALLLGDSALYLCASSLFVDTSYEQYFGPGTRLTVT.

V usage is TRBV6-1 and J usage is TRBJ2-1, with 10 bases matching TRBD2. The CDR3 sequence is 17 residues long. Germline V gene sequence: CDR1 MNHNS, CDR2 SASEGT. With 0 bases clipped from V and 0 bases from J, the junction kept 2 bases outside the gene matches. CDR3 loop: CASSEAGLADSYNEQFF. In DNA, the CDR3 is TGTGCCAGCAGTGAAGCTGGACTAGCGGACTCCTACAATGAGCAGTTCTTC.

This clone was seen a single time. CDR3 nucleotide sequence: TGCGCCAGCAGCTTGGCGGCTTTCAATGAGCAGTTCTTC. This codes for CASSLAAFNEQFF. V usage is TRBV5-1 and J usage is TRBJ2-1; no definite D call. The V end lost 0 bases, the J end lost 6 bases, and 7 bases lay between the germline ends. The CDR3 has 13 amino acids. The V gene's germline CDR1 is SGHRS and CDR2 YFSETQ.

CDR3 nucleotide sequence: TGTGCCACCAGCAGCCGCGAGGGACAGTTTTATGAGCAGTTCTTC. Encoded protein: CATSSREGQFYEQFF. The chain links TRBV24-1 to TRBJ2-1; the match to TRBD1 covers 7 bases. Per the germline V gene, CDR1 is KGHDR and CDR2 is SFDVKD. The ends lost 7 bases at V and 8 bases at J; junction bases unmatched: 13. CDR3 size: 15 residues.